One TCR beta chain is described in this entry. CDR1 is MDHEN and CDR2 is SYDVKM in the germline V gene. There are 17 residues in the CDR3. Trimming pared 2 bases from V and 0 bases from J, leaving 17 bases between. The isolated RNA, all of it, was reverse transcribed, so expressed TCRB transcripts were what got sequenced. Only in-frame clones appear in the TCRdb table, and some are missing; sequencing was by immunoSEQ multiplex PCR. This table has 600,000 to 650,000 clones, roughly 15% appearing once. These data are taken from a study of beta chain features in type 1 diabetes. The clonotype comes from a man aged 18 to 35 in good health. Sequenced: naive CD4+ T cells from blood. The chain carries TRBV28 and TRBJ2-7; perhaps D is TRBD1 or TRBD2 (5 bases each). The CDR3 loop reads CASSLISWDGVSYEQYF. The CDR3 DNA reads TGTGCCAGCAGTTTAATTAGTTGGGACGGAGTCTCCTACGAGCAGTACTTC.